The sequence of this T cell receptor beta chain was determined in a study of cytomegalovirus exposure and HLA in healthy donors. The overall study: Assignment to the Caucasian-associated ancestry cluster applied to approximately 80% of the approximately 400 genotyped donors.

A word on this clone: The antigen is unknown.

The PCR was carried out with 60 Vbeta primers and 13 Jbeta primers. Profiled with immunoSEQ multiplex PCR; TCRdb holds only in-frame clones, not every one. This sample has 90,000 to 130,000 clones, with 65% to 80% found just once. General study findings and limits: A missense DCLRE1C variant was associated with V- and J-gene trimming of TCR beta chains in a later analysis, and an independent cohort replicated the association. Rarity held for most TCR sequences, but there were some public TCRs that occurred in many donors.

Trimming pared 5 bases from V and 0 bases from J, leaving 11 bases between. Germline assignment: CDR1 MNHEY and CDR2 SMNVEV (reference sequence). The CDR3 is 15 residues long. The source is a woman aged 60-75 years in good health and CMV-seropositive. J is TRBJ1-5 and V is TRBV27; possible D gene TRBD1, 6 bases. What was sequenced was PBMCs. In DNA form, the CDR3 reads TGTGCCAGCAGTCGCAGACAGGATAGCAATCAGCCCCAGCATTTT. Amino acid sequence: CASSRRQDSNQPQHF.